This entry is about one TCR beta chain. No antigen is known for it. The record has no base qualities; no much larger clone is one base away. For the CD8 naive samples, CD45RO-negative cells were positively selected for CCR7, yielding a CD45RA+CCR7+ population from which TemRA cells were excluded. The donors were healthy, HIV-negative adults with no recently reported acute infections or vaccinations. Every donor was a Caucasian adult living in Nashville, Tennessee, USA. Blood was collected by leukapheresis, and PBMCs were isolated by Ficoll-Histopaque density gradient centrifugation and then cryopreserved in liquid nitrogen vapor phase. Purity and quantity of every magnetically sorted T cell population were checked by analytical flow cytometry. Each sorted fraction had its genomic DNA isolated and then quantified by UV absorbance on a Nanodrop 2000c. Using the deep immunoSEQ assay, TCR CDR3 regions were amplified from genomic DNA by multiplex PCR. Extracted genomic DNA from each cell subset was distributed evenly across all wells of several immunoSEQ 96-well plates, and each plate was treated as a replicate. For sorted subsets, approximately 200 ng of genomic DNA, equivalent to around 31,000 T cell genomes, went into each replicate PCR. The purified libraries were quantified using a Qubit 3.0 fluorometer, sized with a Bioanalyzer 2100, and then quantified again using the KAPA Library Quantification kit. Each immunoSEQ 96-well plate was sequenced on its own single-read 150-cycle Illumina NextSeq 550 flow cell. Per the original workflow: Because the immunoSEQ output included only junctional sequences and no quality scores, the filtering could not be the same as the filtering used for full-length reads. To assign V/J genes and CDR3, sequences were annotated against IMGT germline references using PyIR, a Python wrapper for IgBLAST v1.9. Any read was removed if the V/J assignment was weak (E-value above 1e-6), the CDR3 was missing, or the read contained stop codons, out-of-frame junctions, or ambiguous translated residues. V3J clonotypes were defined by identical inferred V gene, J gene, and CDR3 amino acid sequence. To compute the percentage overlap between repertoires, the number of shared unique clonotypes was divided by the size of the smaller repertoire. Three approaches were used to assess repertoire richness: RTK rarefaction, the Chao1 estimator, and Recon v2.1 estimates of unobserved clonotypes. For all TCRbeta clonotypes obtained by the gDNA method from a handful of donors, generation probabilities were computed with OLGA. The table was pulled from immuneACCESS by TCRdb, which kept in-frame rearrangements only. Such tables lose some clones; where checked, under half of the loss comes from unresolved V genes, and the rest has no known cause. V, J and clone size were drawn from that table, and D and trimming were deduced from the DNA. The sample yields about 2.2 million clones; roughly 91% were counted once. The top ten clones comprise over 1.5% of the sample.

This sample was included in a study of shared clonotypes between healthy human individuals (dated by TCRdb to the early 2020s). Describing the broader study: A few men and a couple of women, aged 18 to 49 years, made up the cohort. Per donor, three plates each were used for CD4 naive and CD4 memory, two for CD8 naive, and one for CD8 memory. To estimate repertoire size and how much clonotypes are shared between individuals, the study performed deep sequencing of blood TCR repertoires from a few healthy adults. Different laboratories and diverse techniques were used to prepare libraries and sequence TCR repertoires, to increase sequencing depth and limit assay-specific biases. Each donor's leukapheresis produced roughly between about 0.9 and 9.5 billion PBMCs. Paper-wide results and their limitations: Pairwise subsampling led to the expectation that sequencing depth would affect the degree of clonotype sharing among donors. Sharing across several donors was observed for 4.5% to 6.5% of naive CD4, about 3.2% of naive CD8, 2% to 2.5% of memory CD4, and 0.4% of memory CD8 clonotypes. Because the study included a small number of donors, the genetic and exposure-history diversity represented was limited. Compared with non-shared clonotypes, the clonotypes found in all four sorted-subset donors had higher generation probabilities. Even with the large sequencing depth, rarefaction of the sorted-subset datasets indicated that sequencing was incomplete. Only blood was sampled, and tissue TCR repertoires likely differ from those in blood. Estimated clonotype richness was generally larger for naive than for memory subsets.

Per the germline V gene, SGHVS is the CDR1 and FNYEAQ is the CDR2. The cysteine opens and the phenylalanine closes a CDR3 of 13 amino acids. Only the CDR3 portion is preserved as DNA: 39 bases, with reading frame beginning at the first base. Trimming at the junction amounts to 5 bases on V and 6 bases on J, and the germline ends lie 14 bases apart. The V and J segments used are TRBV7-6 and TRBJ2-7, with an unclear D gene assignment. The clonotype originates from a man aged 18 to 29 in good health. Some clones in this sample may be carry-over from other donors' samples. Specimen: naive CD8+ T cells from PBMCs. The label giving this sample's cell subset or site can be read as: CD45RA+CCR7+. CDR3 region: CASSTYSVSEQYF. In nucleotides, the sequence is TGTGCCAGCAGCACCTACTCCGTTAGCGAGCAGTACTTC.